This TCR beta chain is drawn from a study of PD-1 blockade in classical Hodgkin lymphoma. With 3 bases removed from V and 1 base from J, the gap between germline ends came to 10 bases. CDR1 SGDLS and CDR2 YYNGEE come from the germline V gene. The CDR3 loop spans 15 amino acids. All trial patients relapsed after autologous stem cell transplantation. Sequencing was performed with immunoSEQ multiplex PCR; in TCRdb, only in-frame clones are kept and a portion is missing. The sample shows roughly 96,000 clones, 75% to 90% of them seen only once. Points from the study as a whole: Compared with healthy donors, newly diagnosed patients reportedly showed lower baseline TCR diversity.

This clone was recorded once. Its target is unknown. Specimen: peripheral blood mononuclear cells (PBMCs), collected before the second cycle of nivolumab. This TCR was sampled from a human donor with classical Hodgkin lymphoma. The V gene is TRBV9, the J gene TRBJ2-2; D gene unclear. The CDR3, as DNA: TGTGCCAGCAGCGGCCGGGCCCAGAACACCGGGGAGCTGTTTTTT. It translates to CASSGRAQNTGELFF.